The sequence of this T cell receptor (beta chain) was determined in a study of blood T cell repertoires in COVID-19. Original processing notes: Reference gene primer amplification yielded estimated nucleated cell counts. Using immunoSEQ multiplex PCR, the repertoire was profiled, and TCRdb retains in-frame clones only, with some absent. V, J and clone size reflect that table, while D and trimming were determined from the DNA. In the table there are about 110,000 clones, about 85% of which are singletons. With 0 bases removed from V and 2 bases from J, the gap between germline ends came to 7 bases. Germline loops: CDR1 MGHDK, CDR2 SYGVNS. The CDR3 spans 15 residues.

The sample consisted of peripheral blood. The sequence was obtained from a human donor in a cohort sampled during active COVID-19. The rearrangement links TRBV25-1 to TRBJ1-4; D may be TRBD1 (6 bases). The CDR3 sequence: CASSEYRGTNEKLFF. In nucleotides, the CDR3 is TGTGCCAGCAGTGAATATAGGGGGACTAATGAAAAACTGTTTTTT.